This TCR beta chain is drawn from a study of control samples from healthy donors and cancer patients. V dropped 0 bases and J dropped 0 bases, with 6 bases sitting between them. Germline assignment: CDR1 SGHTA and CDR2 FQGNSA. The CDR3 length is 14 residues. Produced via immunoSEQ multiplex PCR; TCRdb's table is partial and in-frame only. Found here are roughly 170,000 clones, over 85% of them singletons; the top ten hold about 4%. The chain employs TRBV7-2 and TRBJ2-7; no clear D. The sequenced material came from blood. The TCR comes from a woman aged 60-75 years in good health. DNA of the CDR3: TGTGCCAGCAGCTTAGCTGAGAACTCCTACGAGCAGTACTTC. Protein: CASSLAENSYEQYF.